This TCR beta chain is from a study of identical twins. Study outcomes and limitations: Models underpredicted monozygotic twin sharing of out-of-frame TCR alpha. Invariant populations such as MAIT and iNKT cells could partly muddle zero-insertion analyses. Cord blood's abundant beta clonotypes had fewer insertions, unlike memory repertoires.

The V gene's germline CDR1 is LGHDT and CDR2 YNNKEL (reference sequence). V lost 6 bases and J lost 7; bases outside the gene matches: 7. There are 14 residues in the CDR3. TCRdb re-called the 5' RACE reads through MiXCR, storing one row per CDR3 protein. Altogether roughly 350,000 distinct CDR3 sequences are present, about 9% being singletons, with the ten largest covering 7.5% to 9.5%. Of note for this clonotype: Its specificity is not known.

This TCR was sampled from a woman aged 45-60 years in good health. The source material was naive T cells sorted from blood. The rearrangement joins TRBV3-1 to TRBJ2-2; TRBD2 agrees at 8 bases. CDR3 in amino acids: CASRPNSGNGELFF. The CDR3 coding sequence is TGTGCCAGCAGGCCCAATAGCGGGAACGGGGAGCTGTTTTTT. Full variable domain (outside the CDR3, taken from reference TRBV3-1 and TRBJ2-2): DTAVSQTPKYLVTQMGNDKSIKCEQNLGHDTMYWYKQDSKKFLKIMFSYNNKELIINETVPNRFSPKSPDKAHLNLHINSLELGDSAVYFCASRPNSGNGELFFGEGSRLTVL.